Listed below are T cell receptor beta chains from one sample, sequenced in a study of control samples from healthy donors and cancer patients. Using immunoSEQ multiplex PCR, the repertoire was profiled, and TCRdb retains in-frame clones only, with some absent. The sample yields about 52,000 clones, 85% to 95% seen once. The sequencing input was blood. These receptor sequences come from a man aged 30 to 39 in good health. Both conserved end residues are part of each CDR3. A D gene is named only where the DNA matches it firmly.

j_call: TRBJ2-7
d_call: -
v_call: TRBV5-1
cdr3_aa: CASSLGIGNEQYF
cdr3_nt: TGCGCCAGCAGCTTGGGTATCGGAAACGAGCAGTACTTC

j_call: TRBJ2-7
d_call: -
v_call: TRBV5-1
cdr3_aa: CASSQLAGRQLGEQYF
cdr3_nt: TGCGCCAGCAGCCAACTGGCCGGACGGCAACTAGGCGAGCAGTACTTC

j_call: TRBJ2-7
d_call: -
v_call: TRBV6-5
cdr3_aa: CASSYSGAETYEQYF
cdr3_nt: TGTGCCAGCAGTTACTCGGGAGCGGAAACCTACGAGCAGTACTTC

j_call: TRBJ2-5
d_call: -
v_call: TRBV2
cdr3_aa: CASSRDVGETQYF
cdr3_nt: TGTGCCAGCAGTCGGGACGTAGGGGAGACCCAGTACTTC

j_call: TRBJ2-5
d_call: TRBD1
v_call: TRBV20-1
cdr3_aa: CSASVVRGRETQYF
cdr3_nt: TGCAGTGCTAGTGTAGTCAGGGGGCGAGAGACCCAGTACTTC

j_call: TRBJ2-2
d_call: TRBD1
v_call: TRBV7-2
cdr3_aa: CASSLPQGGTGELFF
cdr3_nt: TGTGCCAGCAGCTTGCCACAGGGGGGAACCGGGGAGCTGTTTTTT

j_call: TRBJ2-1
d_call: TRBD1
v_call: TRBV5-8
cdr3_aa: CASSFRDSISSYNEQFF
cdr3_nt: TGTGCCAGCAGCTTCCGGGACAGTATTAGCTCCTACAATGAGCAGTTCTTC

j_call: TRBJ2-1
d_call: -
v_call: TRBV4-1
cdr3_aa: CASSQATSSPQFF
cdr3_nt: TGCGCCAGCAGCCAAGCTACTAGTTCTCCGCAGTTCTTC

j_call: TRBJ2-7
d_call: -
v_call: TRBV7-2
cdr3_aa: CASSIVRSYEQYF
cdr3_nt: TGTGCCAGCAGCATCGTCCGCTCCTACGAGCAGTACTTC

j_call: TRBJ2-7
d_call: TRBD2
v_call: TRBV6-6
cdr3_aa: CASRTGLAISYEQYF
cdr3_nt: TGTGCCAGCAGGACGGGACTAGCGATATCCTACGAGCAGTACTTC

j_call: TRBJ2-7
d_call: -
v_call: TRBV3-1/TRBV3-2
cdr3_aa: CASSQGTNYEQYF
cdr3_nt: TGTGCCAGCAGCCAAGGGACAAACTACGAGCAGTACTTC

j_call: TRBJ1-2
d_call: TRBD1
v_call: TRBV5-5
cdr3_aa: CASSWPGQGAGGYTF
cdr3_nt: TGTGCCAGCAGCTGGCCGGGACAGGGGGCGGGTGGCTACACCTTC

j_call: TRBJ1-6
d_call: -
v_call: TRBV30
cdr3_aa: CAWSLLGSYNSPLHF
cdr3_nt: TGTGCCTGGAGTCTCTTGGGCTCCTATAATTCACCCCTCCACTTT

j_call: TRBJ2-7
d_call: TRBD1
v_call: TRBV18
cdr3_aa: CASSPGDRPYEQYF
cdr3_nt: TGTGCCAGCTCACCAGGGGACAGGCCCTACGAGCAGTACTTC

j_call: TRBJ2-2
d_call: -
v_call: TRBV6-5
cdr3_aa: CASTHEASNTGELFF
cdr3_nt: TGTGCCAGCACCCACGAAGCGTCGAACACCGGGGAGCTGTTTTTT

j_call: TRBJ1-2
d_call: TRBD1
v_call: TRBV14
cdr3_aa: CASSPGQDYGYTF
cdr3_nt: TGTGCCAGCAGCCCGGGACAGGACTATGGCTACACCTTC

j_call: TRBJ2-2
d_call: TRBD1
v_call: TRBV11-3
cdr3_aa: CASSFSTGVAGELFF
cdr3_nt: TGTGCCAGCAGCTTCAGTACAGGGGTCGCCGGGGAGCTGTTTTTT

j_call: TRBJ2-1
d_call: -
v_call: TRBV14
cdr3_aa: CATGAGAGYNEQFF
cdr3_nt: TGTGCCACCGGGGCGGGGGCGGGTTACAATGAGCAGTTCTTC

j_call: TRBJ2-1
d_call: -
v_call: TRBV6-6
cdr3_aa: CASSYPDQNEQFF
cdr3_nt: TGTGCCAGCAGTTATCCGGACCAAAATGAGCAGTTCTTC

j_call: TRBJ2-1
d_call: TRBD2
v_call: TRBV28
cdr3_aa: CASSFGLAYNEQFF
cdr3_nt: TGTGCCAGCAGTTTCGGACTAGCATACAATGAGCAGTTCTTC

j_call: TRBJ2-3
d_call: -
v_call: TRBV10-2
cdr3_aa: CASSWTGTDTQYF
cdr3_nt: TGCGCCAGCAGTTGGACAGGCACAGATACGCAGTATTTT

j_call: TRBJ2-5
d_call: -
v_call: TRBV2
cdr3_aa: CASRWTLGRETQYF
cdr3_nt: TGTGCCAGCAGATGGACACTTGGTCGAGAGACCCAGTACTTC

j_call: TRBJ1-6
d_call: -
v_call: TRBV27
cdr3_aa: CASSLSVPVSPLHF
cdr3_nt: TGTGCCAGCAGTTTGTCGGTACCCGTTTCACCCCTCCACTTT

j_call: TRBJ1-2
d_call: -
v_call: TRBV9
cdr3_aa: CASSVGGPGNYGYTF
cdr3_nt: TGTGCCAGCAGCGTAGGGGGGCCTGGGAACTATGGCTACACCTTC

j_call: TRBJ1-4
d_call: -
v_call: TRBV9
cdr3_aa: CASSVVGARGEKLFF
cdr3_nt: TGTGCCAGCAGCGTAGTGGGGGCGAGGGGTGAAAAACTGTTTTTT

j_call: TRBJ2-7
d_call: TRBD2
v_call: TRBV4-1
cdr3_aa: CASSVLAGVDEQYF
cdr3_nt: TGCGCCAGCAGCGTCCTAGCGGGAGTGGACGAGCAGTACTTC

j_call: TRBJ1-1
d_call: -
v_call: TRBV6-1
cdr3_aa: CASSESWDTEAFF
cdr3_nt: TGTGCCAGCAGTGAAAGTTGGGACACTGAAGCTTTCTTT

j_call: TRBJ2-7
d_call: TRBD2
v_call: TRBV5-6
cdr3_aa: CASSPGRGAYEQYF
cdr3_nt: TGTGCCAGCAGCCCGGGGAGGGGAGCCTACGAGCAGTACTTC

j_call: TRBJ2-3
d_call: TRBD2
v_call: TRBV5-1
cdr3_aa: CASSLGTSGYTDTQYF
cdr3_nt: TGCGCCAGCAGCTTGGGGACTAGCGGTTACACAGATACGCAGTATTTT

j_call: TRBJ2-4
d_call: -
v_call: TRBV9
cdr3_aa: CASSVQGRDIQYF
cdr3_nt: TGTGCCAGCAGCGTCCAGGGACGGGACATTCAGTACTTC

j_call: TRBJ1-5
d_call: -
v_call: TRBV28
cdr3_aa: CASSLSRGVGPQHF
cdr3_nt: TGTGCCAGCAGTTTATCTAGGGGGGTGGGGCCCCAGCATTTT

j_call: TRBJ1-6
d_call: -
v_call: TRBV9
cdr3_aa: CASSQGSSYNSPLHF
cdr3_nt: TGTGCCAGCAGCCAGGGGAGCTCCTATAATTCACCCCTCCACTTT

j_call: TRBJ2-3
d_call: -
v_call: TRBV29-1
cdr3_aa: CSVEQGATDTQYF
cdr3_nt: TGCAGCGTTGAGCAGGGAGCCACAGATACGCAGTATTTT

j_call: TRBJ1-1
d_call: TRBD1
v_call: TRBV2
cdr3_aa: CASKLQGAGTEAFF
cdr3_nt: TGTGCCAGCAAGCTACAGGGGGCCGGGACTGAAGCTTTCTTT

j_call: TRBJ1-2
d_call: -
v_call: TRBV2
cdr3_aa: CASKGDRLYGYTF
cdr3_nt: TGTGCCAGCAAGGGGGACCGCCTCTATGGCTACACCTTC

j_call: TRBJ2-7
d_call: -
v_call: TRBV2
cdr3_aa: CASSGVDSLDSFYEQYF
cdr3_nt: TGTGCCAGCAGTGGGGTGGACTCCCTAGATTCCTTCTACGAGCAGTACTTC

j_call: TRBJ2-4
d_call: TRBD1
v_call: TRBV4-2
cdr3_aa: CASSPETGRGAKNIQYF
cdr3_nt: TGTGCCAGCAGCCCCGAGACAGGGAGAGGGGCCAAAAACATTCAGTACTTC

j_call: TRBJ1-4
d_call: -
v_call: TRBV19
cdr3_aa: CASSIRGAEKLFF
cdr3_nt: TGTGCCAGTAGTATTCGTGGGGCCGAAAAACTGTTTTTT

j_call: TRBJ2-7
d_call: TRBD1
v_call: TRBV5-1
cdr3_aa: CASSPLDRVSYEQYF
cdr3_nt: TGCGCCAGCAGCCCGCTCGACAGGGTCTCCTACGAGCAGTACTTC

j_call: TRBJ2-7
d_call: -
v_call: TRBV30
cdr3_aa: CAWSDLASHEQYF
cdr3_nt: TGTGCCTGGAGTGATTTGGCAAGCCACGAGCAGTACTTC

j_call: TRBJ1-5
d_call: -
v_call: TRBV14
cdr3_aa: CASSQGGNQPQHF
cdr3_nt: TGTGCCAGCAGCCAAGGGGGCAATCAGCCCCAGCATTTT